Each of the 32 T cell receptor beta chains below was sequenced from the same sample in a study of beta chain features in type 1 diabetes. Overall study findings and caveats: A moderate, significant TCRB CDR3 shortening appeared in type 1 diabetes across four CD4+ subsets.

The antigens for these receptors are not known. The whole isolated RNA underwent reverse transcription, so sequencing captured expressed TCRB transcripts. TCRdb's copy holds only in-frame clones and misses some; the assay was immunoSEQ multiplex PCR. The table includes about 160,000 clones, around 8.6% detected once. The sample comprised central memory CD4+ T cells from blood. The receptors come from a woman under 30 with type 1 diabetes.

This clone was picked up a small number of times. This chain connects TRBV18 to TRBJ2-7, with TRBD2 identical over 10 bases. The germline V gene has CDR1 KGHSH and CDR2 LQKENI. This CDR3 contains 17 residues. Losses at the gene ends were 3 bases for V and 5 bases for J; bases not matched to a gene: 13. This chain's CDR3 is CASSPGYLAGAYNEQYF. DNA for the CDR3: TGTGCCAGCTCACCGGGGTATCTAGCGGGAGCGTATAACGAGCAGTACTTC.

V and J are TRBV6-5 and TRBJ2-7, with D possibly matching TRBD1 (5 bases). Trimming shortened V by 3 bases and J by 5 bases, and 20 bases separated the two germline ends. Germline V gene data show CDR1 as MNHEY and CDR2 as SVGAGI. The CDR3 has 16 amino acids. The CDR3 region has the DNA TGTGCCAGCAGTTATTCCCTCTGGCAGGGTGAGCACGAGCAGTACTTC. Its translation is CASSYSLWQGEHEQYF.

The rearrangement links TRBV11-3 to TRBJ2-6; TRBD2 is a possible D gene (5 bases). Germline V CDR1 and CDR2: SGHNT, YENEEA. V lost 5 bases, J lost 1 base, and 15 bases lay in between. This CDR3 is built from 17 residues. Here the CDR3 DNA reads TGTGCCAGCAGCCTGAGAGAGGGTAAATCTGGGGCCAACGTCCTGACTTTC. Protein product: CASSLREGKSGANVLTF.

The CDR3 reads CASSSWARAYNEQFF. The CDR3 region has the DNA TGTGCCAGTAGCTCCTGGGCGCGGGCCTACAATGAGCAGTTCTTC. The rearrangement uses TRBV19 and TRBJ2-1; possibly TRBD2 for D (5 bases). Germline lookup yields CDR1 LNHDA and CDR2 SQIVND (reference sequence). The CDR3 contains 15 residues. V was cut by 6 bases and J by 2 bases, with 14 bases left in between. The complete variable domain, with remaining parts taken from reference TRBV19 and TRBJ2-1, reads DGGITQSPKYLFRKEGQNVTLSCEQNLNHDAMYWYRQDPGQGLRLIYYSQIVNDFQKGDIAEGYSVSREKKESFPLTVTSAQKNPTAFYLCASSSWARAYNEQFFGPGTRLTVL.

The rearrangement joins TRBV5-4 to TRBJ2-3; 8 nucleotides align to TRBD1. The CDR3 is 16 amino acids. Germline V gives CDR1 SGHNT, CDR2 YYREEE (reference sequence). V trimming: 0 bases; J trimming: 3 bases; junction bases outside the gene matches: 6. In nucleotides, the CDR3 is TGTGCCAGCAGCTTGGGCGGACAGGGTAGGACAGATACGCAGTATTTT. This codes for CASSLGGQGRTDTQYF.

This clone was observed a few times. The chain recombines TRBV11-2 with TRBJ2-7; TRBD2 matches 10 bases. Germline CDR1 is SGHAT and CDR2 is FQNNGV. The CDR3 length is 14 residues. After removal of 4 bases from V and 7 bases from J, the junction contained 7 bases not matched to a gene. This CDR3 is CASSSKPGLAEQYF. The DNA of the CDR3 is TGTGCCAGCAGCTCGAAACCGGGACTAGCGGAGCAGTACTTC.

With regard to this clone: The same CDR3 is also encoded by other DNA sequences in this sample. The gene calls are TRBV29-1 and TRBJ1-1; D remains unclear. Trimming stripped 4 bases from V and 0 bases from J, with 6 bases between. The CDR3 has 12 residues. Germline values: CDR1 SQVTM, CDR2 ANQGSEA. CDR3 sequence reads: CSVGQMNTEAFF. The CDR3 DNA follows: TGCAGCGTTGGTCAGATGAACACTGAAGCTTTCTTT.

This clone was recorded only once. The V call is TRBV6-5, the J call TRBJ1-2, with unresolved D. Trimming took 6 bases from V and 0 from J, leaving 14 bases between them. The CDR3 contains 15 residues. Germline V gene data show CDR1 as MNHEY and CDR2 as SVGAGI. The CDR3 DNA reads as TGTGCCAGCAGGGTAGGCAGGATGACTAACTATGGCTACACCTTC. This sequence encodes CASRVGRMTNYGYTF.

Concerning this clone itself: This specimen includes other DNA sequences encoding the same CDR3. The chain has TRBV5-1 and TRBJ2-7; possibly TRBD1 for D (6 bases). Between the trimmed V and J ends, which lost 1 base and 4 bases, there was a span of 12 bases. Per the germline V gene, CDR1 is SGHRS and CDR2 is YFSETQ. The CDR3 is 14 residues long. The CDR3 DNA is TGCGCCAGCAGCTTGAGCTGGGGACAATACGAGCAGTACTTC. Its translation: CASSLSWGQYEQYF.

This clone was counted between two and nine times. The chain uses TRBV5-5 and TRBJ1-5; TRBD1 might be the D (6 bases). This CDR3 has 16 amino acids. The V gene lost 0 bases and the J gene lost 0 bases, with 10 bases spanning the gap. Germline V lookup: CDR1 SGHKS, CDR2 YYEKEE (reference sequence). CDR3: CASSLVAQGSNQPQHF. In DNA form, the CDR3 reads TGTGCCAGCAGCTTGGTTGCACAGGGTAGCAATCAGCCCCAGCATTTT. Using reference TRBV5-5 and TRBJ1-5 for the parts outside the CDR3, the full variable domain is DAGVTQSPTHLIKTRGQQVTLRCSPISGHKSVSWYQQVLGQGPQFIFQYYEKEERGRGNFPDRFSARQFPNYSSELNVNALLLGDSALYLCASSLVAQGSNQPQHFGDGTRLSIL.

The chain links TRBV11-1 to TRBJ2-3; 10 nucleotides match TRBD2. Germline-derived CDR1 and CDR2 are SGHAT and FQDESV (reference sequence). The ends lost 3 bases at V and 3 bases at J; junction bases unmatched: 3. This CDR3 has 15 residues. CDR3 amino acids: CASSLLAGDTDTQYF. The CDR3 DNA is TGTGCCAGCAGCTTGCTAGCGGGAGATACAGATACGCAGTATTTT.

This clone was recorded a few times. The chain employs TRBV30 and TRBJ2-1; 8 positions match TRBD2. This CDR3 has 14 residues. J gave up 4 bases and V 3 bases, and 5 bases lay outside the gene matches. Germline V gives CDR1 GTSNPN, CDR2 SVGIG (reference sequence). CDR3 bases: TGTGCCTGGAGCAAGACGGGGGGGTACAATGAGCAGTTCTTC. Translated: CAWSKTGGYNEQFF.

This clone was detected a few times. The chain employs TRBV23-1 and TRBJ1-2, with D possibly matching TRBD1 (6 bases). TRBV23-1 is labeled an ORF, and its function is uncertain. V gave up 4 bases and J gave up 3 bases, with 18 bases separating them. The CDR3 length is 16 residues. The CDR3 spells CASSRLGGGRDYGYTF. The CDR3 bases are TGCGCCAGCAGTCGCCTAGGGGGGGGAAGGGACTATGGCTACACCTTC.

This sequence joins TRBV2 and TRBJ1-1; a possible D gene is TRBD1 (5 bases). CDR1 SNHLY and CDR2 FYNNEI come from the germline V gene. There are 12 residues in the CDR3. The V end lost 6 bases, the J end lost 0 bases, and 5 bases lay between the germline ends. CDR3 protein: CASRTVNTEAFF. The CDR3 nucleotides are TGTGCCAGCAGGACAGTGAACACTGAAGCTTTCTTT.

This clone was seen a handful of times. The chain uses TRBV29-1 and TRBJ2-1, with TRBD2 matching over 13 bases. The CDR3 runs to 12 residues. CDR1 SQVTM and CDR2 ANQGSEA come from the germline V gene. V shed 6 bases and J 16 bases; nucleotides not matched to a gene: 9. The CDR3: CSVTQTSGRTFF. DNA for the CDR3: TGCAGCGTAACCCAGACTAGCGGGAGGACTTTCTTC.

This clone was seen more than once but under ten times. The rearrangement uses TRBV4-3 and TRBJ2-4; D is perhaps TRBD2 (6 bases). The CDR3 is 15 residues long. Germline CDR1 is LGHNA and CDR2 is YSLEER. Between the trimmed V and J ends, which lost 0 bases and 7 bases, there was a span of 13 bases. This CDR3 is CASSQEGGVGNIQYF. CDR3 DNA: TGCGCCAGCAGCCAAGAAGGAGGGGTGGGGAACATTCAGTACTTC.

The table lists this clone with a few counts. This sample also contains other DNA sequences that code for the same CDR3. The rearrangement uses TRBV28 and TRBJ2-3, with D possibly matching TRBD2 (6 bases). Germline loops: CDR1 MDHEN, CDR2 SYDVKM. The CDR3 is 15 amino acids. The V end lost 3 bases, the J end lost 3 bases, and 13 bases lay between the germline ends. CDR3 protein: CASSFPGGGTDTQYF. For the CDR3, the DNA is TGTGCCAGCAGTTTCCCCGGGGGAGGAACAGATACGCAGTATTTT.

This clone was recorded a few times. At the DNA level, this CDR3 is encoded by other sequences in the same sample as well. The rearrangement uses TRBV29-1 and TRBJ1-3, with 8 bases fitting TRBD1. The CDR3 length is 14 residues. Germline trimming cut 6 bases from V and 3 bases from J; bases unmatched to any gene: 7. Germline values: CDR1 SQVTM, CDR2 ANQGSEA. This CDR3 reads CSVGGTGSGNTIYF. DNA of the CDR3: TGCAGCGTCGGCGGGACAGGTAGTGGAAACACCATATATTTT.

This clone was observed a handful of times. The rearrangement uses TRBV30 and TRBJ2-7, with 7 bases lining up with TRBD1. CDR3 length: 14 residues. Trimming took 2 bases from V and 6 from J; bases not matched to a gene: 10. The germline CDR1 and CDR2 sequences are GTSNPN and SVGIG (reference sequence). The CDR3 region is CAWSKGHGTAEQYF. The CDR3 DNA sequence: TGTGCCTGGAGTAAGGGACACGGGACAGCCGAGCAGTACTTC. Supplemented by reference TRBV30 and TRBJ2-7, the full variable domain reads SQTIHQWPATLVQPVGSPLSLECTVEGTSNPNLYWYRQAAGRGLQLLFYSVGIGQISSEVPQNLSASRPQDRQFILSSKKLLLSDSGFYLCAWSKGHGTAEQYFGPGTRLTVT.

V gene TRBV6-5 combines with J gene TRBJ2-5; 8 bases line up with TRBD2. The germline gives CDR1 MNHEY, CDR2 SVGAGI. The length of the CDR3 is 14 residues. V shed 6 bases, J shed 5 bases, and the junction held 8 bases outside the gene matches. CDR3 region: CASSRGGAAETQYF. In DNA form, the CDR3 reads TGTGCCAGCAGCCGGGGGGGGGCGGCGGAGACCCAGTACTTC.

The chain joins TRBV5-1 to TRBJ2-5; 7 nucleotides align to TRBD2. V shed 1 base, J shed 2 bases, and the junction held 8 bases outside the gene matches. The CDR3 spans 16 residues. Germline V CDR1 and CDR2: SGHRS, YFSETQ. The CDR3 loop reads CASSLSASGDQETQYF. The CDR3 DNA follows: TGCGCCAGCAGCTTGTCGGCCAGCGGGGATCAAGAGACCCAGTACTTC.

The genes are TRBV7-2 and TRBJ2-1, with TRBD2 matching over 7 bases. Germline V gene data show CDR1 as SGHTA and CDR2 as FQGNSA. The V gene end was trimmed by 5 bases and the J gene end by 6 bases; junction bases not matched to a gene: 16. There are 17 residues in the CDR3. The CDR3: CASSPVGGVGTTNEQFF. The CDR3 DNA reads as TGTGCCAGCAGCCCCGTAGGCGGGGTAGGGACTACCAATGAGCAGTTCTTC.

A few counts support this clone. CDR3 loop: CASSARGHTYEQYF. CDR3 sequence (DNA): TGTGCCAGCAGCGCTAGGGGGCACACCTACGAGCAGTACTTC. The chain has TRBV7-2 and TRBJ2-7; the match to TRBD1 covers 7 bases. V was pared by 5 bases and J by 2 bases, with 6 bases of the junction left unmatched. Per the germline V gene, CDR1 is SGHTA and CDR2 is FQGNSA. The CDR3 runs to 14 residues. Combining the CDR3 with reference TRBV7-2 and TRBJ2-7 gives the whole variable domain GAGVSQSPSNKVTEKGKDVELRCDPISGHTALYWYRQSLGQGLEFLIYFQGNSAPDKSGLPSDRFSAERTGGSVSTLTIQRTQQEDSAVYLCASSARGHTYEQYFGPGTRLTVT.

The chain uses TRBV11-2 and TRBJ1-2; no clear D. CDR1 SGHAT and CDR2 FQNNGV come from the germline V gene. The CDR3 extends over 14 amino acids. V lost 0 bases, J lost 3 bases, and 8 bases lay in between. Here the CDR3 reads CASSLDPRDYGYTF. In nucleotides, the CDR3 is TGTGCCAGCAGCTTAGATCCTCGGGACTATGGCTACACCTTC.

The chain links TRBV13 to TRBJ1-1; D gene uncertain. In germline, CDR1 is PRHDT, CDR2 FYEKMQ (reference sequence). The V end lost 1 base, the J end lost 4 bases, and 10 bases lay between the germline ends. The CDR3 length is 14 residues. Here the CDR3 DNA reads TGTGCCAGCAGCTTAGACGACGGAGGCACTGAAGCTTTCTTT. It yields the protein CASSLDDGGTEAFF.

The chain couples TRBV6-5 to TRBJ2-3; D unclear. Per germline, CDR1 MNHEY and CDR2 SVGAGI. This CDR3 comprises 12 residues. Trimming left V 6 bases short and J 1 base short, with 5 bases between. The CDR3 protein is CASSPGTDTQYF. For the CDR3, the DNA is TGTGCCAGCAGCCCCGGCACAGATACGCAGTATTTT.

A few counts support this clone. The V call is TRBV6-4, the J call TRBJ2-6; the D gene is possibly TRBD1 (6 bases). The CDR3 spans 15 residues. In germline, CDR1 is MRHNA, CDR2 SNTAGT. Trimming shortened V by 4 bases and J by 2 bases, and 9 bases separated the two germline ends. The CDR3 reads CASSVSGAGANVLTF. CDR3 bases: TGTGCCAGCAGTGTTTCAGGGGCTGGGGCCAACGTCCTGACTTTC.

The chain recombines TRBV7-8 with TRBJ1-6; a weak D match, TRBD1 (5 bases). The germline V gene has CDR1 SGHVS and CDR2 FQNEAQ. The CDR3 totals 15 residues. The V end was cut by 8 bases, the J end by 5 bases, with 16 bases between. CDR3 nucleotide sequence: TGTGCCAGCGGAGAAAGGGCGGGACATAATTCACCCCTCCACTTT. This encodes CASGERAGHNSPLHF.

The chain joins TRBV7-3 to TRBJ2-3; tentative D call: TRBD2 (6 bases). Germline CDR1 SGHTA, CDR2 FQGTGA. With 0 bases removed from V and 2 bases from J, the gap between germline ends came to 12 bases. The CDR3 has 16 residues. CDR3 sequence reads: CASSLTGTSHTDTQYF. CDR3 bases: TGTGCCAGCAGCTTAACGGGGACTTCCCACACAGATACGCAGTATTTT.

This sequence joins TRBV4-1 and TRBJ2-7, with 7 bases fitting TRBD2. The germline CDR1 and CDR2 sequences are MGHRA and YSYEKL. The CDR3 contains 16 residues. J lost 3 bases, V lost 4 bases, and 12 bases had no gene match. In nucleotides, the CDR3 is TGCGCCAGCAGCCCCCCCGCCGGGGGAGGGGTCTACGAGCAGTACTTC. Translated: CASSPPAGGGVYEQYF.

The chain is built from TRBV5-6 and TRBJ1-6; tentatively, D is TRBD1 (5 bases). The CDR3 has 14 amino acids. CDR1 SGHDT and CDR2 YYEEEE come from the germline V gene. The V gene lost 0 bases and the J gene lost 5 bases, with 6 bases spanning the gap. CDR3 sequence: CASSLDRHNSPLHF. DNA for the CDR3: TGTGCCAGCAGCTTGGACAGGCATAATTCACCCCTCCACTTT.

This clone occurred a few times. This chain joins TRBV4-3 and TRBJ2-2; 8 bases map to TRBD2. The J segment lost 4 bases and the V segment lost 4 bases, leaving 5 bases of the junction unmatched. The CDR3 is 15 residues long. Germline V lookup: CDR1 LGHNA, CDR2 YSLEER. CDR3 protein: CASSRGGGTTGELFF. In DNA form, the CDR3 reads TGCGCCAGCAGCCGAGGCGGGGGGACCACCGGGGAGCTGTTTTTT.